This T cell receptor (beta chain) was captured by sequencing in a study of T cells in localized non-small cell lung cancer. Libraries were prepared by immunoSEQ multiplex PCR; TCRdb keeps only in-frame clonotypes and omits some of them. The data contain fewer than 3,000 clones, approximately 30% of them singletons. The CDR3 has 13 residues. Germline V gene lookup returns CDR1 GTSNPN and CDR2 SVGIG (reference sequence). With 3 bases removed from V and 2 bases from J, the gap between germline ends came to 11 bases. Here the sequenced sample was lung tumor tissue, taken before any cancer treatment. The chain joins TRBV30 to TRBJ2-7; the D gene is possibly TRBD1 (5 bases). This TCR came from a male donor at least 60 years old with stage II squamous cell lung carcinoma. The DNA of the CDR3 is TGTGCCTGGAGGAAGACAGTAACCTACGAGCAGTACTTC. Encoded protein: CAWRKTVTYEQYF.